This T cell receptor beta chain is drawn from a study of T-cell reconstitution after alpha-beta-depleted transplantation in children. This clonotype showed up many times. As yet, its antigen is unknown. Preparation of the TCRbeta library used unique molecular identifiers. One entry per CDR3 protein, called by TCRdb with MiXCR from the PCR reads. The sample includes about 460,000 distinct CDR3 sequences, roughly a tenth of them seen just once. J lost 4 bases, V lost 6 bases, and 3 bases had no gene match. The CDR3 contains 13 residues. Looked up from germline, CDR1 is SQVTM and CDR2 is ANQGSEA. Overall study results and limits: Hyperexpanded clones declined; after one year, newly produced T cells mostly supplied diversity. Surviving recipient T cells and thymic progenitors underlay high day-60 TCRbeta diversity in some patients.

The gene calls are TRBV29-1 and TRBJ2-1, with TRBD2 matching 10 bases. The receptor was isolated from a child younger than 10 with inherited bone marrow failure, due to receive a stem cell transplant. The sample in question was PBMCs, obtained before TCRalphabeta/CD19-depleted stem cell transplant. DNA of the CDR3: TGCAGCGTCCTAGCGGGAGAGTACAATGAGCAGTTCTTC. It translates to CSVLAGEYNEQFF.